Included here is one T cell receptor (beta chain) sequence, with context. The iRepertoire nested amplicon-rescue multiplex PCR amplified TCR alpha and beta CDR3s from RNA. TCRdb independently ran MiXCR on the multiplex PCR reads; one entry per CDR3 protein. The sample shows roughly 200,000 distinct CDR3 sequences, around 30% of them seen only once. These data are taken from a study of glioma-infiltrating T cells. V was pared by 8 bases and J by 6 bases, with 17 bases between. CDR1 is MDHEN and CDR2 is SYDVKM in the germline V gene. The CDR3 totals 13 residues. This sequence joins TRBV28 and TRBJ2-7, with D perhaps matching TRBD1 (6 bases). This clonotype was obtained from a human donor with low-grade glioma or glioblastoma, undergoing nonglioma brain surgery, or in good health (not recorded which). The sample comprised glioma tissue, nonneoplastic brain tissue, or PBMCs (not recorded which). CDR3 DNA sequence: TGTGCCAGCGGGGGCGGATGGGGGTGCGAGCAGTACTTC. It translates to CASGGGWGCEQYF.